The source of this TCR beta chain is a study of patients and donors after allogeneic stem cell transplantation. Per germline, CDR1 SGHVS and CDR2 FNYEAQ. The CDR3 totals 15 residues. Trimming cost V 5 bases and J 5 bases, with 17 bases left between them. This clonotype was recorded a few times. TCRdb reanalysed the RT-PCR reads using MiXCR and keeps one entry per CDR3 protein. The repertoire includes 800,000 to 1,000,000 distinct CDR3 sequences, under 20% of them detected once, and approximately 5.9% sits in the top ten. The sample comprised blood, either unsorted or a sorted T cell fraction (not recorded which). The chain links TRBV7-6 to TRBJ2-3; D not resolved. The clonotype was recovered from a human donor who was either an allogeneic HSCT recipient or a stem cell or donor lymphocyte infusion donor (not recorded which). It is not recorded whose cells these are; they may come from a transplant donor. The CDR3 reads CASSIPVGRGDTQYF. CDR3 coding DNA: TGTGCCAGCAGCATTCCGGTAGGACGTGGAGATACGCAGTATTTT.